Following are 18 T cell receptor beta chains from one sample sequenced in a study of cytomegalovirus exposure and HLA in healthy donors. In the PCR, 60 Vbeta and 13 Jbeta primers were used. Some clones are missing from TCRdb's copy, which holds only in-frame ones; the method was immunoSEQ multiplex PCR. This table holds 150,000 or so clones, roughly four fifths found once. The sequenced material came from PBMCs. The receptor set was obtained from a man aged 45-65 years in good health and CMV-seropositive.

This clone was seen a handful of times. The rearrangement uses TRBV4-2 and TRBJ1-1; D is unresolved. The CDR3 runs 15 residues. Germline V gene lookup returns CDR1 LGHNA and CDR2 YNFKEQ. Trimming stripped 1 base from V and 0 bases from J, with 9 bases between. The CDR3: CASSQVFQMNTEAFF. The CDR3 DNA reads TGTGCCAGCAGCCAAGTCTTCCAGATGAACACTGAAGCTTTCTTT.

A single count supports this clone. V and J are TRBV14 and TRBJ2-5; TRBD2 matches 7 bases. Germline V gives CDR1 SGHDN, CDR2 FVKESK. Trimming at V came to 2 bases and at J to 1 base, leaving 7 bases not matched to a gene. The CDR3 extends over 16 amino acids. CDR3 coding DNA: TGTGCCAGCAGCCAAAGCCTACTAGCGAGCCAAGAGACCCAGTACTTC. It encodes CASSQSLLASQETQYF.

The chain has TRBV2 and TRBJ1-5, with 8 bases lining up with TRBD1. V lost 7 bases and J lost 6; bases outside the gene matches: 8. From germline, CDR1 is SNHLY and CDR2 FYNNEI. The CDR3 loop spans 14 amino acids. CDR3: CASMGTGGSQPQHF. The CDR3 DNA reads as TGTGCCAGCATGGGGACAGGCGGAAGTCAGCCCCAGCATTTT. The full variable domain, its missing parts supplied by reference TRBV2 and TRBJ1-5, is EPEVTQTPSHQVTQMGQEVILRCVPISNHLYFYWYRQILGQKVEFLVSFYNNEISEKSEIFDDQFSVERPDGSNFTLKIRSTKLEDSAMYFCASMGTGGSQPQHFGDGTRLSIL.

In regard to this clone: Other DNA sequences in this specimen translate into the identical CDR3. V and J are TRBV18 and TRBJ1-1; D is ambiguous. The CDR3 loop spans 13 amino acids. Trimming took off 6 bases at V and 0 bases at J, with 8 bases between the two ends. CDR1 is KGHSH and CDR2 is LQKENI in the germline V gene. The CDR3 protein is CASSPDMNTEAFF. The CDR3 region has the DNA TGTGCCAGCTCGCCCGACATGAACACTGAAGCTTTCTTT.

The chain uses TRBV27 and TRBJ2-1; D remains ambiguous. This CDR3 comprises 16 residues. Per the germline V gene, CDR1 is MNHEY and CDR2 is SMNVEV (reference sequence). V lost 4 bases to trimming and J lost 1 base, with 14 bases between them. The CDR3 loop reads CASSSHLVGSYNEQFF. The CDR3 nucleotides read TGTGCCAGCAGTTCCCACCTAGTTGGGTCCTACAATGAGCAGTTCTTC.

The J gene is TRBJ2-3, the V gene TRBV7-3, with 8 bases lining up with TRBD1. The V gene end was trimmed by 2 bases and the J gene end by 0 bases; junction bases not matched to a gene: 4. Germline values: CDR1 SGHTA, CDR2 FQGTGA. The CDR3 covers 16 residues. CDR3 nucleotides: TGTGCCAGCAGCTTACAGGGGGCGTCTAGCACAGATACGCAGTATTTT. Translation: CASSLQGASSTDTQYF.

The chain has TRBV27 and TRBJ1-1; D ambiguous. Germline V gene lookup returns CDR1 MNHEY and CDR2 SMNVEV (reference sequence). The CDR3 spans 13 residues. Deletions cut 5 bases from V and 1 base from J, with 8 bases between. The CDR3 DNA reads TGTGCCAGCAGTGGGTCAGGGAACACTGAAGCTTTCTTT. This codes for CASSGSGNTEAFF.

The rearrangement uses TRBV19 and TRBJ2-3, with 9 bases aligning to TRBD1. V was pared by 2 bases and J by 2 bases, with 2 bases of the junction left unmatched. This CDR3 is built from 15 residues. Per the germline V gene, CDR1 is LNHDA and CDR2 is SQIVND (reference sequence). CDR3 in amino acids: CASSIRDRDTDTQYF. The CDR3 bases are TGTGCCAGTAGTATACGGGACAGGGACACAGATACGCAGTATTTT.

The chain joins TRBV4-1 to TRBJ2-1, with 8 bases that match TRBD2. The germline V gene has CDR1 MGHRA and CDR2 YSYEKL. This CDR3 contains 15 residues. The J segment lost 9 bases and the V segment lost 0 bases, leaving 7 bases of the junction unmatched. CDR3 region: CASSQEGPGGGEQFF. CDR3 sequence (DNA): TGCGCCAGCAGCCAAGAGGGACCCGGGGGGGGTGAGCAGTTCTTC.

V gene TRBV5-1 combines with J gene TRBJ2-7; TRBD2 might be the D (7 bases). Germline V gene lookup returns CDR1 SGHRS and CDR2 YFSETQ. The length of the CDR3 is 16 residues. The V gene lost 1 base and the J gene lost 0 bases, with 14 bases spanning the gap. CDR3 protein: CASSLSGGGPSYEQYF. CDR3 bases: TGCGCCAGCAGCTTGTCCGGCGGGGGCCCCTCCTACGAGCAGTACTTC.

There are a few counts of this clone. This chain connects TRBV4-3 to TRBJ1-3; D not resolved. CDR1 is LGHNA, CDR2 YSLEER, per germline. The CDR3 is made up of 16 amino acids. Trimming stripped 0 bases from V and 0 bases from J, with 9 bases between. The DNA of the CDR3 is TGCGCCAGCAGCCAAGAGGTCACTAGCTCTGGAAACACCATATATTTT. It is translated as CASSQEVTSSGNTIYF.

A single count supports this clone. The V gene is TRBV19, the J gene TRBJ2-2; TRBD2 matches at 7 bases. CDR1 and CDR2 (germline): LNHDA, SQIVND (reference sequence). The CDR3 has 14 amino acids. The V and J ends lost 9 bases and 2 bases, in that order; junction bases with no gene match: 6. The CDR3 loop is CASQRGHNTGELFF. The CDR3 bases are TGTGCCAGCCAGCGGGGTCATAACACCGGGGAGCTGTTTTTT.

The rearrangement uses TRBV6-5 and TRBJ1-1, with 9 bases identical to TRBD1. The trim removed 3 bases at V and 4 bases at J, leaving 6 bases unmatched. Germline CDR1 and CDR2: MNHEY and SVGAGI. The CDR3 sequence is 15 residues long. The CDR3 here is CASSYWTGARTEAFF. CDR3 DNA sequence: TGTGCCAGCAGTTATTGGACAGGGGCCCGCACTGAAGCTTTCTTT.

The V call is TRBV9, the J call TRBJ2-3, with 8 positions matching TRBD2. Trimming cost V 0 bases and J 4 bases; bases outside gene matches: 10. The length of the CDR3 is 17 residues. Germline lookup yields CDR1 SGDLS and CDR2 YYNGEE. CDR3 residues: CASSVGLLAGFPDTQYF. In nucleotides, the CDR3 is TGTGCCAGCAGCGTAGGGCTCCTAGCGGGTTTCCCAGATACGCAGTATTTT.

V usage is TRBV20-1 and J usage is TRBJ2-7; no clear D. Germline V gene sequence: CDR1 DFQATT, CDR2 SNEGSKA (reference sequence). With 6 bases removed from V and 4 bases from J, the gap between germline ends came to 10 bases. The CDR3 runs 11 residues. In DNA, the CDR3 is TGCAGTGCCTCACGAGAGTACGAGCAGTACTTC. This gives the protein CSASREYEQYF.

This chain links TRBV30 with TRBJ2-3; TRBD2 aligns across 7 bases. The ends lost 4 bases at V and 1 base at J; junction bases unmatched: 8. CDR3 size: 15 residues. Germline V gene data show CDR1 as GTSNPN and CDR2 as SVGIG (reference sequence). This CDR3 is CAWNRAGVGTDTQYF. CDR3 DNA sequence: TGTGCCTGGAATCGTGCGGGGGTGGGCACAGATACGCAGTATTTT.

CDR3 sequence (DNA): TGTGCCAGCAGCGTCTCAACAGGGGGGGAATGGGAGACCCAGTACTTC. Protein: CASSVSTGGEWETQYF. V usage is TRBV9 and J usage is TRBJ2-5, with D perhaps TRBD1 (8 bases). V lost 2 bases to trimming and J lost 5 bases, with 19 bases between them. CDR3 size: 16 residues. Germline V gene sequence: CDR1 SGDLS, CDR2 YYNGEE.

Comment on this clone: The junction shows a germline mismatch at one end, possibly a read error. The chain combines TRBV20-1 with TRBJ2-1; D unclear. CDR1 is DFQATT, CDR2 SNEGSKA, per germline (reference sequence). The CDR3 runs to 10 residues. In nucleotides, the CDR3 is TGCAGTGCCGCCTATAATGAGCAGTTCTTC. Translating gives CSAAYNEQFF.